This T cell receptor beta chain was sequenced for a study of shared clonotypes between healthy human individuals. The study, taken as a whole, reports: Blood alone was sampled, and tissue repertoires likely differ.

For sorted subsets, 150 to 250 ng DNA per replicate equaled about 30,000 T cell genomes. Sequenced by immunoSEQ multiplex PCR; TCRdb stores in-frame clones only, minus some. The data contain about 1 million clones, around 74% of them seen just once; the ten biggest clones take up approximately 1.5%. Note on this clone: The antigen is undetermined.

Sequencing input: memory CD4+ T cells sorted from blood. The subset: CD45RA-negative fraction. This sequence originates from a man younger than 35 in good health.

For the CDR3, the DNA is TGTGCCAGCAGCATCCCGGGACAGGCTTCTAACTATGGCTACACCTTC. Translation: CASSIPGQASNYGYTF. V is TRBV7-2 and J is TRBJ1-2, with TRBD1 matching over 8 bases. Germline-derived CDR1 and CDR2 are SGHTA and FQGNSA. Trimming took 5 bases from V and 0 from J; bases not matched to a gene: 8. The CDR3 extends over 16 amino acids.